This TCR beta chain comes out of a study of T-cell memory formation after mild COVID-19. V gave up 4 bases and J gave up 0 bases, with 12 bases separating them. Germline assignment: CDR1 SGDLS and CDR2 YYNGEE. There are 15 residues in the CDR3. TCRdb reprocessed the 5' RACE reads via MiXCR and lists one record per CDR3 protein. This sample has 540,000 or so distinct CDR3 sequences, with approximately 20% found just once. This clonotype was detected ten times or more. This TCR was sampled from an adult woman who had mild COVID-19 (a few samples of this study predate the infection). Cell type and time point are not known. V gene TRBV9 combines with J gene TRBJ2-3; D is uncertain. The sample comprised PBMCs or a T cell subset sorted from them (not recorded which). The CDR3 bases are TGTGCCAGCAGCCAGTCCCCCGGCAGCACAGATACGCAGTATTTT. Encoded protein: CASSQSPGSTDTQYF. Combining the CDR3 with reference TRBV9 and TRBJ2-3 gives the whole variable domain DSGVTQTPKHLITATGQRVTLRCSPRSGDLSVYWYQQSLDQGLQFLIQYYNGEERAKGNILERFSAQQFPDLHSELNLSSLELGDSALYFCASSQSPGSTDTQYFGPGTRLTVL.